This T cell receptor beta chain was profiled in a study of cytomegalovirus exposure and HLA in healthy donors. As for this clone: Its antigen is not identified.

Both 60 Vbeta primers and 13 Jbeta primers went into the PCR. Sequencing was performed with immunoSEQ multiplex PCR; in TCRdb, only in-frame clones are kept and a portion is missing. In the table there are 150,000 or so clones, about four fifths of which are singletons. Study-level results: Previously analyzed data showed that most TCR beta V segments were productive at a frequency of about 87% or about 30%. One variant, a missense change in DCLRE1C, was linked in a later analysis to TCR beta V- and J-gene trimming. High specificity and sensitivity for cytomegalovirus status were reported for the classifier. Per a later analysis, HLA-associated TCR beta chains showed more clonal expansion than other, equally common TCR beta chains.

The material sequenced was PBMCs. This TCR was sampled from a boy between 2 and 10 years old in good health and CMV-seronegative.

Here the CDR3 DNA reads TGCGCCAGCAGCTCGGGACAGGGCCGGCAGTACTTC. Residues: CASSSGQGRQYF. The V gene is TRBV5-1, the J gene TRBJ2-7; 9 bases line up with TRBD1. CDR1 is SGHRS, CDR2 YFSETQ, per germline. CDR3 size: 12 residues. Unmatched junction bases numbered 4, after V lost 3 bases and J lost 9 bases.